The 14 T cell receptor beta chains reported below all come from one sample, sequenced in a study of CD4 and CD8 cells across lung adenocarcinoma regions. TCRdb called the PCR reads again in MiXCR, with one record for every CDR3 protein. The sample has fewer than 10,000 distinct CDR3 sequences, 46% seen once. The specimen sequenced was CD4+ T cells from the margin of a lung tumor. These receptor sequences come from a female donor with lung adenocarcinoma. The CD4 and CD8 labels of this study may be unreliable.

The chain is built from TRBV11-2 and TRBJ2-7; 7 bases fit TRBD1. The junction had 3 bases not matched to a gene; V was cut back by 5 bases and J by 2 bases. The CDR3 runs 13 residues. Per germline, CDR1 SGHAT and CDR2 FQNNGV. The DNA for the CDR3 is TGTGCCAGCAGCCCCGGACAGGCCTACGAGCAGTACTTC. Residues: CASSPGQAYEQYF. Full variable domain (rest looked up from reference TRBV11-2 and TRBJ2-7): EAGVAQSPRYKIIEKRQSVAFWCNPISGHATLYWYQQILGQGPKLLIQFQNNGVVDDSQLPKDRFSAERLKGVDSTLKIQPAKLEDSAVYLCASSPGQAYEQYFGPGTRLTVT.

The CDR3 loop reads CASSLSGGGLTEAFF. The DNA for the CDR3 is TGTGCCAGCAGTTTATCGGGGGGAGGTCTCACTGAAGCTTTCTTT. The J gene is TRBJ1-1, the V gene TRBV27; D is possibly TRBD1 (5 bases). Germline values: CDR1 MNHEY, CDR2 SMNVEV (reference sequence). V lost 0 bases, J lost 4 bases, and 12 bases lay in between. The CDR3 sequence is 15 residues long.

By sample share, this clonotype is medium-sized. The J gene is TRBJ1-2, the V gene TRBV6-5; 7 bases fit TRBD1. The CDR3 length is 16 residues. The germline gives CDR1 MNHEY, CDR2 SVGAGI. V gave up 4 bases and J gave up 0 bases; unmatched junction bases: 8. The CDR3 here is CASSSRTGLANYGYTF. CDR3 DNA: TGTGCCAGCAGTTCAAGGACAGGATTAGCTAACTATGGCTACACCTTC.

The chain carries TRBV6-1 and TRBJ2-1; TRBD1 agrees at 10 bases. CDR1 and CDR2 from the germline V gene are MNHNS and SASEGT. The CDR3 length is 14 residues. With 8 bases clipped from V and 8 bases from J, the junction kept 9 bases outside the gene matches. The CDR3 loop reads CASPPGQGTDEQFF. The CDR3 DNA reads TGTGCCAGCCCACCGGGACAGGGGACTGATGAGCAGTTCTTC.

Points on this clonotype: The germline gene is not matched at one end of the junction; a read error may be the cause. This rearrangement joins TRBV27 to TRBJ2-3; 8 bases are shared with TRBD2. The J call is in doubt because the DNA end fits TRBJ2-5 better. The CDR3 loop spans 16 amino acids. Germline V gene lookup returns CDR1 MNHEY and CDR2 SMNVEV (reference sequence). The CDR3 protein is CASAGSGGCDQDTQYF. For the CDR3, the DNA is TGTGCCAGCGCGGGGAGCGGGGGCTGTGACCAAGATACCCAGTACTTC.

The sample holds a few counts of this clonotype. The chain carries TRBV27 and TRBJ2-1, with 11 bases aligning to TRBD2. The J call is uncertain, as TRBJ2-7 better fits the DNA end. The CDR3 contains 17 residues. CDR1 MNHEY and CDR2 SMNVEV come from the germline V gene (reference sequence). Here the CDR3 reads CASSIKARGLAGGQQYF. For the CDR3, the DNA is TGTGCCAGCAGCATAAAAGCCCGGGGGCTAGCGGGAGGACAGCAGTACTTC.

The rearrangement uses TRBV7-2 and TRBJ2-5, with 9 bases aligning to TRBD1. The J call may be faulty, since TRBJ2-7 better matches the DNA end. The CDR3 sequence is 14 residues long. Germline CDR1 SGHTA, CDR2 FQGNSA. CDR3 in DNA: TGTGCCAGCAGTGTGGACAGGGGAGTCTACGAGCAGTACTTC. It encodes CASSVDRGVYEQYF.

The V and J genes are TRBV6-4 and TRBJ2-3, with 9 bases fitting TRBD2. Near its end, the DNA agrees better with TRBJ2-1, so the J call may be wrong. Per the germline V gene, CDR1 is MRHNA and CDR2 is SNTAGT. This CDR3 region has 14 residues. CDR3 DNA sequence: TGTGCCAGCAGCCGACTAGCGGAAGACAATGAGCAGTTCTTC. This translates into CASSRLAEDNEQFF.

This rearrangement joins TRBV7-6 to TRBJ2-7; 9 bases fit TRBD1. Trimming cost V 6 bases and J 4 bases; bases outside gene matches: 4. CDR1 SGHVS and CDR2 FNYEAQ come from the germline V gene. This CDR3 is built from 13 residues. This CDR3 reads CASRRGQGYEQYF. CDR3 bases: TGTGCCAGCAGGCGGGGACAGGGTTACGAGCAGTACTTC.

By share, this clonotype ranks as medium-sized. The chain is built from TRBV6-5 and TRBJ1-1; D is unresolved. CDR3 length: 12 residues. From germline, CDR1 is MNHEY and CDR2 SVGAGI. V lost 5 bases, J lost 6 bases, and 10 bases lay in between. CDR3 protein: CASSNFRAEAFF. CDR3 in DNA: TGTGCCAGCAGTAACTTTCGAGCTGAAGCTTTCTTT.

The genes are TRBV6-1 and TRBJ1-3; 7 bases align to TRBD1. Germline CDR1 and CDR2: MNHNS and SASEGT. The V and J ends lost 7 bases and 2 bases, in that order; junction bases with no gene match: 2. The CDR3 is 13 amino acids. Written as DNA, the CDR3 is TGTGCCAGCACTACAGGGGCTGGAAACACCATATATTTT. It codes for CASTTGAGNTIYF.

In regard to this clonotype: This sequence may be a read error, since a much larger clone differs from it by one base. This chain links TRBV7-2 with TRBJ2-1; unclear D gene. The J call may be faulty, since TRBJ2-7 better matches the DNA end. The CDR3 runs 15 residues. CDR1 is SGHTA, CDR2 FQGNSA, per germline. The CDR3 protein is CASSFTGASYNEQYF. For the CDR3, the DNA is TGTGCCAGCAGCTTTACGGGCGCTTCCTACAATGAGCAGTACTTC.

Concerning this clonotype: A junction end diverges from the germline sequence, so it may reflect a read error. The chain employs TRBV7-2 and TRBJ2-3, with 8 bases identical to TRBD1. This CDR3 contains 14 residues. Germline V gene lookup returns CDR1 SGHTA and CDR2 FQGNSA. CDR3: CASSSPGGEDTQYF. The CDR3 region has the DNA TGTGCCAGCAGCTCCCCAGGGGGCGAAGATACGCAGTACTTT.

The sample holds one count of this clonotype. This CDR3 is CASRSDRVGNTIYF. CDR3 sequence (DNA): TGTGCCAGCAGGAGCGACAGGGTAGGAAACACCATATATTTT. V and J are TRBV27 and TRBJ1-3, with 7 bases identical to TRBD1. Per germline, CDR1 MNHEY and CDR2 SMNVEV (reference sequence). The length of the CDR3 is 14 residues. The junction had 6 bases not matched to a gene; V was cut back by 6 bases and J by 4 bases.